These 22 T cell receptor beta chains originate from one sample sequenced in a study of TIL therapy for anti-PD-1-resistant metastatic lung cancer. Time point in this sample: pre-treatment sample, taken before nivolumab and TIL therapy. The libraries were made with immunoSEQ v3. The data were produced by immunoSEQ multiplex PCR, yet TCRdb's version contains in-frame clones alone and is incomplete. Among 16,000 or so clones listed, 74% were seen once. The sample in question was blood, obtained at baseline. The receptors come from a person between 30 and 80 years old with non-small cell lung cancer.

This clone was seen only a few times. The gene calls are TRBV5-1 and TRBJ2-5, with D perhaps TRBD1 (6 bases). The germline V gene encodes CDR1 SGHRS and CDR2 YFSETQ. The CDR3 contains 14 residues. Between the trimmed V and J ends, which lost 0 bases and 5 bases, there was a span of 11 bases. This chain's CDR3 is CASSLVAGAETQYF. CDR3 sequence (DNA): TGCGCCAGCAGCTTGGTTGCAGGGGCCGAGACCCAGTACTTC.

CDR3 loop: CASSTIWDTQYF. The CDR3 DNA is TGTGCCAGCAGCACTATATGGGATACGCAGTATTTT. This sequence joins TRBV7-2 and TRBJ2-3, with D uncertain. The CDR3 has 12 amino acids. With 5 bases removed from V and 6 bases from J, the gap between germline ends came to 9 bases. Looked up from germline, CDR1 is SGHTA and CDR2 is FQGNSA. Full variable domain (rest looked up from reference TRBV7-2 and TRBJ2-3): GAGVSQSPSNKVTEKGKDVELRCDPISGHTALYWYRQSLGQGLEFLIYFQGNSAPDKSGLPSDRFSAERTGGSVSTLTIQRTQQEDSAVYLCASSTIWDTQYFGPGTRLTVL.

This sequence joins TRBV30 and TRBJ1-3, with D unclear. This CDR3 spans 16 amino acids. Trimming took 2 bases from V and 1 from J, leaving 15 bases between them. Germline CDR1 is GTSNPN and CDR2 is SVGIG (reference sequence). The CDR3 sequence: CAWSHPYELSGNTIYF. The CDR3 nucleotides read TGTGCCTGGAGTCACCCTTACGAGTTATCTGGAAACACCATATATTTT.

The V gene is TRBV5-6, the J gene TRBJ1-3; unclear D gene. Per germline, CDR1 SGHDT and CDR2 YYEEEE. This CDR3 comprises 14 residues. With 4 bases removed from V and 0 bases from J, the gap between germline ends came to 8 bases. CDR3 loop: CASSLISSGNTIYF. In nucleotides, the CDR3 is TGTGCCAGCAGCCTAATCAGCTCTGGAAACACCATATATTTT.

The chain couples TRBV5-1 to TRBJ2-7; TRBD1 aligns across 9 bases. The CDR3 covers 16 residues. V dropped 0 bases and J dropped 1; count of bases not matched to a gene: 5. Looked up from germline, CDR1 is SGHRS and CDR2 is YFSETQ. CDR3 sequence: CASSLASGTGSYEQYF. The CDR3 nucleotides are TGCGCCAGCAGCTTGGCCTCCGGGACAGGGTCCTACGAGCAGTACTTC.

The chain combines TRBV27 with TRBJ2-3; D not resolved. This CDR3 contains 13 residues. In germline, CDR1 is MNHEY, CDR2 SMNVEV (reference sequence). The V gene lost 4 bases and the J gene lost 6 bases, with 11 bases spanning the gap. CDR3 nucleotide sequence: TGTGCCAGCAGTTCCCTCCGTGGGGATACGCAGTATTTT. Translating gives CASSSLRGDTQYF.

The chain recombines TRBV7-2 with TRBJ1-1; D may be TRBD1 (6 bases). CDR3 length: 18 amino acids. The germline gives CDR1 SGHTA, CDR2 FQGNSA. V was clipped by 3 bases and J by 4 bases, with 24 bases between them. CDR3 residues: CASSFWEFGRGAPTEAFF. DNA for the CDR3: TGTGCCAGCAGCTTTTGGGAGTTTGGCAGGGGCGCACCCACTGAAGCTTTCTTT.

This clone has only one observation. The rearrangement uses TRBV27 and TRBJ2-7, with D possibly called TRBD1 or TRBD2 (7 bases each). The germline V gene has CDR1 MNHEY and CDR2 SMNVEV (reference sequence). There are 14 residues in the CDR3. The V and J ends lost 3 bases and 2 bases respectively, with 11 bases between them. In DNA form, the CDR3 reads TGTGCCAGCAGTTTGGGAGGGGGCGCCTACGAGCAGTACTTC. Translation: CASSLGGGAYEQYF.

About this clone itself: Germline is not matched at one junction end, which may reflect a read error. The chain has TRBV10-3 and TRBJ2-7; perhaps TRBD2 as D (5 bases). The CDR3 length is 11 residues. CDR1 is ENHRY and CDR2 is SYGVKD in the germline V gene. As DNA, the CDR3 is TGTGTCATCAACCCGGCGGGCGTGCAGTACTTC. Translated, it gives CVINPAGVQYF.

CDR3 nucleotide sequence: TGTGCCAGCAGTGTTGGGGGGCTCAACGAGCAGTACTTC. It yields the protein CASSVGGLNEQYF. The gene calls are TRBV2 and TRBJ2-7; either TRBD1 or TRBD2 may supply D (6 bases each). The CDR3 length is 13 residues. Germline values: CDR1 SNHLY, CDR2 FYNNEI. Trimming took 4 bases from V and 5 from J, leaving 12 bases between them.

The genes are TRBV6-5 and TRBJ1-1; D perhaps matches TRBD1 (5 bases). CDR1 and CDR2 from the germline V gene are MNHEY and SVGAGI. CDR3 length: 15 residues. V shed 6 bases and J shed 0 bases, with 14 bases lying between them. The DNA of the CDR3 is TGTGCCAGCAGCCGTCGCAGGGAGATGAACACTGAAGCTTTCTTT. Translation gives CASSRRREMNTEAFF.

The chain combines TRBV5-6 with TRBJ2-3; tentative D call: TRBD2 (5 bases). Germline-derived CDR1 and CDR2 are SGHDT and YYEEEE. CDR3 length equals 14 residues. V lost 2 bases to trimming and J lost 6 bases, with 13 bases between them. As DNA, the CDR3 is TGTGCCAGCAGCTTAGACTATCGGGTGGATACGCAGTATTTT. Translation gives CASSLDYRVDTQYF.

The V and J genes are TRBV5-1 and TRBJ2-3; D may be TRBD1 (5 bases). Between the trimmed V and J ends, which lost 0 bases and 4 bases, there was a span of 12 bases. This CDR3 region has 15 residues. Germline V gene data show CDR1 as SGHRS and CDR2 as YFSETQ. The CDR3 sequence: CASSLVRQGSDTQYF. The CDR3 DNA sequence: TGCGCCAGCAGCTTGGTCAGGCAGGGTTCAGATACGCAGTATTTT.

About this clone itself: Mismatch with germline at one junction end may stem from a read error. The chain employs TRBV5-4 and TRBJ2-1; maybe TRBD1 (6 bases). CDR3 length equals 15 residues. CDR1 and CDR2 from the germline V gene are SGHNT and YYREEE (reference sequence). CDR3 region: CASSLAGERSLEGLF. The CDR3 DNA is TGTGCCAGCAGCTTGGCAGGGGAAAGGTCACTAGAAGGGCTCTTC. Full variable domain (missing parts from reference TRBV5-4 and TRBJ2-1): ETGVTQSPTHLIKTRGQQVTLRCSSQSGHNTVSWYQQALGQGPQFIFQYYREEENGRGNFPPRFSGLQFPNYSSELNVNALELDDSALYLCASSLAGERSLEGLFGPGTRLTVL.

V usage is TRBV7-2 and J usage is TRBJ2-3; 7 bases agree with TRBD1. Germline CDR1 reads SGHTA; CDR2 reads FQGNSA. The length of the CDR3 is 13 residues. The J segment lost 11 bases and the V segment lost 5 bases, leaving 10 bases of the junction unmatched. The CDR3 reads CASSIIGDRRQYF. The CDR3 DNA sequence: TGTGCCAGCAGCATAATCGGGGACAGACGGCAGTATTTT.

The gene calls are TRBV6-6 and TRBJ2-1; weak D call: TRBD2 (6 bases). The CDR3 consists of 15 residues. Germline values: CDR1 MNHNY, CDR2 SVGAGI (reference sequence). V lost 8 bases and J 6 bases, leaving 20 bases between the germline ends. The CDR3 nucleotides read TGTGCCAGCCTTCCCTTAGCGGCAGCATTCAATGAGCAGTTCTTC. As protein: CASLPLAAAFNEQFF.

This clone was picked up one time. The CDR3 reads CASSFGQAGAGSTDTQYF. In DNA, the CDR3 is TGTGCCAGCAGCTTCGGTCAAGCGGGGGCCGGGAGCACAGATACGCAGTATTTT. This chain uses TRBV11-2 with TRBJ2-3; 8 bases fit TRBD2. CDR1 and CDR2 (germline): SGHAT, FQNNGV. This CDR3 has 18 amino acids. V was clipped by 3 bases and J by 0 bases; unmatched bases: 11.

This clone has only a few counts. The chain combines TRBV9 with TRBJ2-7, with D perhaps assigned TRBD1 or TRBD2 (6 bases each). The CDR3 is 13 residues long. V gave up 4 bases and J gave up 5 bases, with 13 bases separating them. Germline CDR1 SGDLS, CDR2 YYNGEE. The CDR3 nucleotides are TGTGCCAGCAGCCGGGGGCACAGGAACGAGCAGTACTTC. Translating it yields CASSRGHRNEQYF.

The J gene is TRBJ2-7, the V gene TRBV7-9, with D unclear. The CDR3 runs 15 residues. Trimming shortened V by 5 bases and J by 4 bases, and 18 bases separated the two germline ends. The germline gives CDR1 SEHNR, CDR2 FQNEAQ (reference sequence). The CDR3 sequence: CASSDITTTPYEQYF. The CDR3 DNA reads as TGTGCCAGCAGCGACATAACGACAACTCCTTACGAGCAGTACTTC.

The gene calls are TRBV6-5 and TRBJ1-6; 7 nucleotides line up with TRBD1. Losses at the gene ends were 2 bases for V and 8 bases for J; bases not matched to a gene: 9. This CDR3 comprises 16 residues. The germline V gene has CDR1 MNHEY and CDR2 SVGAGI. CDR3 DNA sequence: TGTGCCAGCAGTTACACCCGAAGACAGGGCGATTCACCCCTCCACTTT. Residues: CASSYTRRQGDSPLHF.

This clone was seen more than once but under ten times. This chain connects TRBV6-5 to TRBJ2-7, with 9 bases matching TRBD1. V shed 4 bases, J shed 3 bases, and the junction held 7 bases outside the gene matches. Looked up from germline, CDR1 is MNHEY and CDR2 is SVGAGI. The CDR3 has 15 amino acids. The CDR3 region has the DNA TGTGCCAGCAGTTCTAGGCCGACAGGGGGCTACGAGCAGTACTTC. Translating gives CASSSRPTGGYEQYF.

DNA of the CDR3: TGTGCCAGCAGCTTTGACGGCAGCTACGAGGAAGCTTTCTTT. Translation gives CASSFDGSYEEAFF. The chain joins TRBV5-4 to TRBJ1-1; D is ambiguous. CDR3 length: 14 amino acids. Germline V CDR1 and CDR2: SGHNT, YYREEE (reference sequence). V lost 2 bases and J 8 bases, leaving 16 bases between the germline ends.